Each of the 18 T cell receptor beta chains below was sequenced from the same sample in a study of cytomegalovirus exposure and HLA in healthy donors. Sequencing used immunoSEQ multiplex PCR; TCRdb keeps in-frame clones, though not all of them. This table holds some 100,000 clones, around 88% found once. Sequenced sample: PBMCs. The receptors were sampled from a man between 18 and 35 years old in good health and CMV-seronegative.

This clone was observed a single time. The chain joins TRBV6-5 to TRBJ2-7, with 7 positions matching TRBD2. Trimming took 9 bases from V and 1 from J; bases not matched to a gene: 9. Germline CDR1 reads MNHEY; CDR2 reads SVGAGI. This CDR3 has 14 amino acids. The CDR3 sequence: CASSSGSFSYEQYF. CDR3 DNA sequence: TGTGCCAGTTCTAGCGGATCTTTTTCCTACGAGCAGTACTTC.

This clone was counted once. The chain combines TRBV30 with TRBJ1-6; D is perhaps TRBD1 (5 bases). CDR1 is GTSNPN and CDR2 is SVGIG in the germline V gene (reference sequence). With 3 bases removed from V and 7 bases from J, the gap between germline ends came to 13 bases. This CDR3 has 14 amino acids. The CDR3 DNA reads TGTGCCTGGAGCTACACAGGAAACAATTCACCCCTCCACTTT. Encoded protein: CAWSYTGNNSPLHF.

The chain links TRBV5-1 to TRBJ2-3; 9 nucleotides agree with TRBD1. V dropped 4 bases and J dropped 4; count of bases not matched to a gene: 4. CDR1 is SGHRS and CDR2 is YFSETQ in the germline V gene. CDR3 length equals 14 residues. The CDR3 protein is CASSPGDRADTQYF. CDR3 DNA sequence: TGCGCCAGCAGCCCCGGGGACAGGGCAGATACGCAGTATTTT.

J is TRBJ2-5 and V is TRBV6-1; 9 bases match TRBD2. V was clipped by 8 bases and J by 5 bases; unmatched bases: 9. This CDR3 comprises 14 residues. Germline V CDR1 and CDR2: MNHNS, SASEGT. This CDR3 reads CASFSSGAYETQYF. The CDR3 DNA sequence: TGTGCCAGCTTCTCTAGCGGGGCCTATGAGACCCAGTACTTC.

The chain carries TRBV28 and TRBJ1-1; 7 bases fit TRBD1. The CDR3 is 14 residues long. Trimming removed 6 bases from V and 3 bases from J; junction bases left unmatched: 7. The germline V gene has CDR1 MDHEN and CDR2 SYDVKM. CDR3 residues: CASSRTGSHTEAFF. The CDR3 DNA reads TGTGCCAGCAGCCGGACAGGATCCCACACTGAAGCTTTCTTT.

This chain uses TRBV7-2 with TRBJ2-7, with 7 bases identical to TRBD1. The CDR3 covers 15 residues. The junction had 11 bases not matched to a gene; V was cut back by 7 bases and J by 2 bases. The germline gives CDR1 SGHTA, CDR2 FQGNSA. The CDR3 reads CASTSSRDRPYEQYF. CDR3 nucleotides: TGTGCCAGCACCTCCTCCCGGGACAGACCCTACGAGCAGTACTTC.

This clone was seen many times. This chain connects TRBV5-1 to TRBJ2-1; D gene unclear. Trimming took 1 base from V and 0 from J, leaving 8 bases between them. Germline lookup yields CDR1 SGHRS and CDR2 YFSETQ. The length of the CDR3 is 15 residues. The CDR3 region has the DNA TGCGCCAGCAGCTTGTACTTGAGCTCCTACAATGAGCAGTTCTTC. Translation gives CASSLYLSSYNEQFF.

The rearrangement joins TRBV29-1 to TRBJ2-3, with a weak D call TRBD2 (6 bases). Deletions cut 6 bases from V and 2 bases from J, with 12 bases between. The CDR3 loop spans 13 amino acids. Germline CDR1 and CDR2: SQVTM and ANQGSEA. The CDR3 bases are TGCAGCGTGAGGCGGGATTTCACAGATACGCAGTATTTT. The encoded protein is CSVRRDFTDTQYF.

The CDR3 sequence is CASSWGQGTNTEAFF. CDR3 bases: TGCGCCAGCAGCTGGGGACAGGGGACGAACACTGAAGCTTTCTTT. This chain links TRBV5-1 with TRBJ1-1; 10 bases fit TRBD1. The V gene end was trimmed by 3 bases and the J gene end by 1 base; junction bases not matched to a gene: 3. The CDR3 runs 15 residues. Germline-derived CDR1 and CDR2 are SGHRS and YFSETQ.

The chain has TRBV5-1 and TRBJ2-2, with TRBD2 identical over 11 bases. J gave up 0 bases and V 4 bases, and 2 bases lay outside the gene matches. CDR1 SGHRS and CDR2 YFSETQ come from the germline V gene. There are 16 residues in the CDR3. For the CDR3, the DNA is TGCGCCAGCAGCGGGGGACTAGCGGCGAACACCGGGGAGCTGTTTTTT. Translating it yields CASSGGLAANTGELFF.

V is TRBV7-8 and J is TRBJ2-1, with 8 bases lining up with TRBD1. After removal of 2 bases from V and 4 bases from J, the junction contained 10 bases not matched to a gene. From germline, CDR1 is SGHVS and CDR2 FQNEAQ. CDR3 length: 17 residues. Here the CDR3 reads CASSLRGQGAEYNEQFF. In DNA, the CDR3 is TGTGCCAGCAGCTTAAGGGGTCAGGGGGCCGAATACAATGAGCAGTTCTTC.

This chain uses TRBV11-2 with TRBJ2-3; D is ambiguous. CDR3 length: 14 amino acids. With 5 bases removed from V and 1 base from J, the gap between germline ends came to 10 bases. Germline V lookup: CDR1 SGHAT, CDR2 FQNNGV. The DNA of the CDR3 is TGTGCCAGCAGCCCCCTCCGGGGCACAGATACGCAGTATTTT. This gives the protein CASSPLRGTDTQYF.

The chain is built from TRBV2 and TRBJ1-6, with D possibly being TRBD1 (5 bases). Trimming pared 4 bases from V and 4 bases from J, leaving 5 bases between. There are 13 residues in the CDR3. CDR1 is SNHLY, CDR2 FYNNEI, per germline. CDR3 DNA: TGTGCCAGCAGTGGACAGTATAATTCACCCCTCCACTTT. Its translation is CASSGQYNSPLHF.

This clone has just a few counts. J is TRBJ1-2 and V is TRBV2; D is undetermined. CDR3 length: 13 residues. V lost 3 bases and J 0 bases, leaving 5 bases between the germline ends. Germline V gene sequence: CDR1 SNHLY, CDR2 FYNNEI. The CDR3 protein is CASSDGANYGYTF. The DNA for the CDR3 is TGTGCCAGCAGTGATGGAGCTAACTATGGCTACACCTTC.

The CDR3 reads CATSSLRGKETQYF. The CDR3 DNA is TGTGCCACCAGCAGTTTGCGGGGGAAAGAGACCCAGTACTTC. V usage is TRBV15 and J usage is TRBJ2-5; 7 positions agree with TRBD2. CDR1 and CDR2 (germline): LNHNV, YYDKDF (reference sequence). With V trimmed by 3 bases and J by 3 bases, 4 bases remained unmatched. The CDR3 sequence is 14 residues long.

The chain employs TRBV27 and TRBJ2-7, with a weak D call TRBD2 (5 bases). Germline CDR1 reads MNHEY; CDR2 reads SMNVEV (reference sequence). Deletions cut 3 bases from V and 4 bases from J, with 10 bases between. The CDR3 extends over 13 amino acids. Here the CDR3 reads CASSFGVAYEQYF. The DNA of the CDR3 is TGTGCCAGCAGTTTCGGGGTGGCATACGAGCAGTACTTC.

The CDR3: CASSAGYNSPLHF. CDR3 DNA sequence: TGTGCCAGCAGTGCGGGGTATAATTCACCCCTCCACTTT. The chain combines TRBV6-1 with TRBJ1-6; no firm D call. The CDR3 has 13 amino acids. CDR1 is MNHNS, CDR2 SASEGT, per germline. V lost 4 bases and J 4 bases, leaving 5 bases between the germline ends.

The CDR3 is CAWNQQGGGSPLHF. DNA of the CDR3: TGTGCCTGGAATCAACAGGGGGGAGGGTCACCCCTCCACTTT. The chain couples TRBV30 to TRBJ1-6, with TRBD1 matching over 8 bases. This CDR3 spans 14 amino acids. The J segment lost 10 bases and the V segment lost 4 bases, leaving 9 bases of the junction unmatched. Germline CDR1 GTSNPN, CDR2 SVGIG (reference sequence).